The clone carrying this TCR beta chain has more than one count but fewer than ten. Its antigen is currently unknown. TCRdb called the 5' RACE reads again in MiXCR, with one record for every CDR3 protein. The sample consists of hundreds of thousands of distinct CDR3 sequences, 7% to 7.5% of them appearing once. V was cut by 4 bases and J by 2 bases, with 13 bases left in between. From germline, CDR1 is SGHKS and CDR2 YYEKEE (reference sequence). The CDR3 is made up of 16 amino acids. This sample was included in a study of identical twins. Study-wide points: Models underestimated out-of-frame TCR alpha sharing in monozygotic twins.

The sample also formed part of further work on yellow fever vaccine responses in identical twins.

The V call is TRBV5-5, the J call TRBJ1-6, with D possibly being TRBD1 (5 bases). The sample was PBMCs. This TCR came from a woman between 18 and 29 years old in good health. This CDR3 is CASSVTWGTYNSPLHF. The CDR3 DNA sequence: TGTGCCAGCAGCGTGACCTGGGGGACCTATAATTCACCCCTCCACTTT.